One sample yielded the 10 T cell receptor beta chains listed below, sequenced in a study of T-cell reconstitution after alpha-beta-depleted transplantation in children. Findings and caveats of the study: It was newly produced T cells that mostly accounted for T-cell counts and diversity one year after transplant.

Their specific antigens are unknown. Library preparation (for TCRbeta) was performed with unique molecular identifiers. TCRdb re-analysed the PCR reads in MiXCR, keeping a single row per CDR3 protein. The sample yields hundreds of thousands of distinct CDR3 sequences, almost 8% seen once. The starting material was peripheral blood, obtained 360 days after TCRalphabeta/CD19-depleted stem cell transplant. The receptors stem from a female patient aged 2 to 10 who had a stem cell transplant for Fanconi anemia, so the T cells may come from the graft donor.

This clonotype was recorded at least ten times. The rearrangement joins TRBV7-2 to TRBJ1-5; D might be TRBD1 (5 bases). V gave up 1 base and J gave up 7 bases, with 14 bases separating them. The CDR3 consists of 15 residues. CDR1 and CDR2 (germline): SGHTA, FQGNSA. This CDR3 is CASSLESRAGQPQHF. The CDR3, as DNA: TGTGCCAGCAGCTTAGAGTCCAGGGCAGGGCAGCCCCAGCATTTT.

The chain employs TRBV11-1 and TRBJ2-3; D remains unclear. The CDR3 runs 12 residues. Germline lookup yields CDR1 SGHAT and CDR2 FQDESV (reference sequence). V was trimmed by 1 base and J by 7 bases, leaving 6 bases between them. The CDR3 nucleotides are TGTGCCAGCAGCTTAGGAGACAATACGCAGTATTTT. Translation: CASSLGDNTQYF.

In its sample, this clonotype was seen a few times. The rearrangement uses TRBV6-2 or TRBV6-3 and TRBJ1-2, with D tentatively TRBD1 (6 bases). The V and J ends lost 11 bases and 6 bases respectively, with 25 bases between them. The germline CDR1 and CDR2 sequences are MNHEY and SVGEGT. The CDR3 has 15 residues. The CDR3 loop is CAARRDDRHNHGYTF. The DNA for the CDR3 is TGTGCCGCCAGGAGGGACGACAGGCATAATCATGGCTACACCTTC.

There are many counts of this clonotype. V gene TRBV4-3 combines with J gene TRBJ2-3, with 13 bases lining up with TRBD2. CDR3 length: 19 amino acids. Germline loops: CDR1 LGHNA, CDR2 YSLEER. The junction had 8 bases not matched to a gene; V was cut back by 0 bases and J by 2 bases. This CDR3 reads CASSQDLIGLAGDTDTQYF. The DNA of the CDR3 is TGCGCCAGCAGCCAAGATCTAATAGGACTAGCGGGAGACACAGATACGCAGTATTTT.

This clonotype came up many times. The chain links TRBV7-8 to TRBJ2-1; 7 bases fit TRBD2. Germline lookup yields CDR1 SGHVS and CDR2 FQNEAQ. Trimming took 9 bases from V and 12 from J; bases not matched to a gene: 17. CDR3 length: 14 amino acids. CDR3 bases: TGTGCCAGTATCGGGGAGGGGCCCAATGATGGGCAGTTCTTC. Protein product: CASIGEGPNDGQFF.

This clonotype was detected many times. The chain links TRBV15 to TRBJ1-4; D is perhaps TRBD1 (5 bases). The V gene's germline CDR1 is LNHNV and CDR2 YYDKDF (reference sequence). The CDR3 spans 14 residues. Trimming shortened V by 3 bases and J by 4 bases, and 9 bases separated the two germline ends. CDR3 in amino acids: CATSSQGYNEKLFF. As DNA, the CDR3 is TGTGCCACCAGCAGCCAGGGATATAATGAAAAACTGTTTTTT.

The gene calls are TRBV6-1 and TRBJ2-7; 9 bases line up with TRBD1. Trimming at V came to 6 bases and at J to 3 bases, leaving 6 bases not matched to a gene. Germline loops: CDR1 MNHNS, CDR2 SASEGT. This CDR3 comprises 14 residues. The CDR3 DNA is TGTGCCAGCAGGACGGGACAGGGTTTCTACGAGCAGTACTTC. Its translation is CASRTGQGFYEQYF.

This clonotype came up many times. The chain couples TRBV20-1 to TRBJ2-5; the match to TRBD1 covers 8 bases. Losses at the gene ends were 4 bases for V and 5 bases for J; bases not matched to a gene: 9. This CDR3 contains 14 residues. Germline V gene data show CDR1 as DFQATT and CDR2 as SNEGSKA (reference sequence). CDR3: CSAIYRGMGETQYF. CDR3 DNA sequence: TGCAGTGCTATATACAGGGGGATGGGTGAGACCCAGTACTTC.

J is TRBJ2-5 and V is TRBV9; tentatively, D is TRBD2 (6 bases). The CDR3 sequence is 16 residues long. Germline CDR1 reads SGDLS; CDR2 reads YYNGEE. With 3 bases removed from V and 2 bases from J, the gap between germline ends came to 17 bases. CDR3 nucleotides: TGTGCCAGCAGCGCGGGGACTGCCCCAAAACAAGAGACCCAGTACTTC. It is translated as CASSAGTAPKQETQYF.

CDR3 in amino acids: CASSQDGQGYNEQFF. CDR3 bases: TGCGCCAGCAGCCAAGATGGACAGGGCTACAATGAGCAGTTCTTC. J is TRBJ2-1 and V is TRBV4-1, with 8 nucleotides matching TRBD1. This CDR3 is 15 amino acids long. Unmatched junction bases numbered 1, after V lost 0 bases and J lost 3 bases. Germline values: CDR1 MGHRA, CDR2 YSYEKL.